This record concerns one TCR beta chain sequence. Antigen unknown. cDNA carried unique molecular identifiers, and a universal primer site was added by template switching. TCRdb analysed the 5' RACE reads with MiXCR anew, one entry per CDR3 protein. The data show hundreds of thousands of distinct CDR3 sequences, 9% to 15% seen once. Per the germline V gene, CDR1 is SGHAT and CDR2 is FQNNGV. This CDR3 is 13 amino acids long. V dropped 1 base and J dropped 7 bases, with 10 bases sitting between them. These data originate in a study of identical twins. Whole-study results and caveats: Models came in too low on out-of-frame TCR alpha sharing in monozygotic twins. Within twin pairs, the out-of-frame alpha sequences they shared showed excess low generation probability.

These sequences were also reported in another study, on yellow fever vaccine responses in identical twins. From that report: Vaccine-induced T cell responses in twins were reportedly observed to appear partly convergent, partly personalized.

V and J are TRBV11-2 and TRBJ1-1; D remains ambiguous. The TCR was taken from a young woman in good health. Material for sequencing was CD8+ T cells sorted from blood. In DNA form, the CDR3 reads TGTGCCAGCAGCTTAGGTACAGTGGGTGAAGCTTTCTTT. Translating gives CASSLGTVGEAFF.